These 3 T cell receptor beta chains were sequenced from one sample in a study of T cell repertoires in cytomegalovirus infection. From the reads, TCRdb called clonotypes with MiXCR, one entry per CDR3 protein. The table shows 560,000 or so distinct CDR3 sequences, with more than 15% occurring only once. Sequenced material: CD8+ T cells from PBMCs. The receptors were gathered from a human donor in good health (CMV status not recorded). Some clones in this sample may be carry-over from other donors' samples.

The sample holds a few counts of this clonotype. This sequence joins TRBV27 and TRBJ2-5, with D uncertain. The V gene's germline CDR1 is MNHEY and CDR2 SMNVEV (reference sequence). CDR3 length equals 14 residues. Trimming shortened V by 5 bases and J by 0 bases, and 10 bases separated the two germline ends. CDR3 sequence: CASSHLEDQETQYF. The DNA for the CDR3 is TGTGCCAGCAGTCACCTCGAGGACCAAGAGACCCAGTACTTC.

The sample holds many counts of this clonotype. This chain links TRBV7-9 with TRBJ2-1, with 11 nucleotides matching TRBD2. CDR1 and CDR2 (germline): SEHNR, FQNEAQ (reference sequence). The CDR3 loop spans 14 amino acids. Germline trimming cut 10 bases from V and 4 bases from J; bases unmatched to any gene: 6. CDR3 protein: CAITSGSSYNEQFF. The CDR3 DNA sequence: TGTGCCATTACTAGCGGGAGTTCATACAATGAGCAGTTCTTC.

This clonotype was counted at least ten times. CDR3 sequence: CASSSQINSNQPQHF. CDR3 DNA sequence: TGTGCCAGCAGCTCTCAGATCAATAGCAATCAGCCCCAGCATTTT. This chain links TRBV7-2 with TRBJ1-5; D is ambiguous. CDR1 SGHTA and CDR2 FQGNSA come from the germline V gene. V shed 4 bases and J shed 0 bases, with 10 bases lying between them. The CDR3 runs to 15 residues.